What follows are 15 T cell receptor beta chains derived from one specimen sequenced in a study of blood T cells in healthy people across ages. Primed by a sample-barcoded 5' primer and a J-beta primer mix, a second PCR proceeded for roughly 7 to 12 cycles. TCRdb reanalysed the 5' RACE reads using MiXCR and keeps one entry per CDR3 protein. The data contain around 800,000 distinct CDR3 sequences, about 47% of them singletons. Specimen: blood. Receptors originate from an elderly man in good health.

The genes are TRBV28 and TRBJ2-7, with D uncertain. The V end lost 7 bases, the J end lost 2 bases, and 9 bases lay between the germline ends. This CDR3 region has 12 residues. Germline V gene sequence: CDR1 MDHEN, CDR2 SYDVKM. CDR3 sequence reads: CASISGTYEQYF. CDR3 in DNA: TGTGCCAGCATTTCGGGCACCTACGAGCAGTACTTC.

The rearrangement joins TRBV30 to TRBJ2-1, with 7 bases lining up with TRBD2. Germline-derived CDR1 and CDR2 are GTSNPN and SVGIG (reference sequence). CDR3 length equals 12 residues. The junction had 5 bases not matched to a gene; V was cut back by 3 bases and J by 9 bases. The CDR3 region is CAWRRESREQFF. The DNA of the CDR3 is TGTGCCTGGAGGCGGGAGTCCCGTGAGCAGTTCTTC.

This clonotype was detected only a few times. In DNA, the CDR3 is TGTGCCACCAGCAGAGACCTACAGGGAAGGGAAGCTTTCTTT. Protein sequence: CATSRDLQGREAFF. The J gene is TRBJ1-1, the V gene TRBV15; TRBD1 is a possible D gene (6 bases). Germline lookup yields CDR1 LNHNV and CDR2 YYDKDF (reference sequence). The V gene lost 0 bases and the J gene lost 8 bases, with 13 bases spanning the gap. This CDR3 region has 14 residues.

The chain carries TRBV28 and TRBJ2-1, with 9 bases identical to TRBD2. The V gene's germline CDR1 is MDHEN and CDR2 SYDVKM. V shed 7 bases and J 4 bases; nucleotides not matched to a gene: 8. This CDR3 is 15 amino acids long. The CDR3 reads CASKSASGVYNEQFF. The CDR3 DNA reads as TGTGCCAGCAAGTCAGCTAGCGGGGTTTACAATGAGCAGTTCTTC.

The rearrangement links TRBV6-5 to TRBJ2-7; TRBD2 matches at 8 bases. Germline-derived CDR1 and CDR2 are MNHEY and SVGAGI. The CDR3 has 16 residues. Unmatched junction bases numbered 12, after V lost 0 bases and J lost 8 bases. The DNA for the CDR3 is TGTGCCAGCAGTTACTCGGATGGGACTAGGGGAATGAAGCAGTACTTC. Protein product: CASSYSDGTRGMKQYF.

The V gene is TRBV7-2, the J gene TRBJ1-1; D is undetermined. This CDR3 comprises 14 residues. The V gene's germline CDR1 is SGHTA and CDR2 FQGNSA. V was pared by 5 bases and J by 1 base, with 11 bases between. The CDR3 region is CASSDRTANTEAFF. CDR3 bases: TGTGCCAGCAGCGACCGGACGGCGAACACTGAAGCTTTCTTT.

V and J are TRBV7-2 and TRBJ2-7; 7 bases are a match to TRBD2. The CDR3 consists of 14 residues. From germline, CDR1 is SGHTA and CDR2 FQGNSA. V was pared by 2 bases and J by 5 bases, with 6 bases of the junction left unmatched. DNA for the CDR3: TGTGCCAGCAGCTTATTCGGCGGGAGTAACGAGCAGTACTTC. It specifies CASSLFGGSNEQYF.

The chain's CDR3 is CASSLIGGTYNEQYF. DNA for the CDR3: TGTGCCAGCAGTTTAATCGGCGGGACCTACAATGAGCAGTACTTC. This chain joins TRBV12-3 or TRBV12-4 and TRBJ2-1, with D possibly TRBD2 on 6 matching bases. The J call may be incorrect, as the DNA end agrees better with TRBJ2-7. This CDR3 has 15 residues.

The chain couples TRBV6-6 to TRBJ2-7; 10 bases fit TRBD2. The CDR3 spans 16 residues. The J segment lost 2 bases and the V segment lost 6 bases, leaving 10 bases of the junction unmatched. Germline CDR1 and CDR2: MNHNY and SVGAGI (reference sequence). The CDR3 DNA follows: TGTGCCAGCAGCTATTCCCCGGGACTAGCGACCTACGAGCAGTACTTC. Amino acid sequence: CASSYSPGLATYEQYF.

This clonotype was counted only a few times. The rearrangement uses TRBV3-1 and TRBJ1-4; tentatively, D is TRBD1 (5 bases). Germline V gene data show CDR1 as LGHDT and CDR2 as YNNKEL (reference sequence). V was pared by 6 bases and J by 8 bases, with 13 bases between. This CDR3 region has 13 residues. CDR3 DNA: TGTGCCAGCAGGCACCACGGGGGGGAAAAACTGTTTTTT. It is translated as CASRHHGGEKLFF. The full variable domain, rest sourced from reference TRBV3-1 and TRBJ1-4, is DTAVSQTPKYLVTQMGNDKSIKCEQNLGHDTMYWYKQDSKKFLKIMFSYNNKELIINETVPNRFSPKSPDKAHLNLHINSLELGDSAVYFCASRHHGGEKLFFGSGTQLSVL.

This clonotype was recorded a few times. CDR3 DNA: TGTGCCAGCAGCTTATCTCGAATAAGCGGGACAACGTTCTTC. Its translation: CASSLSRISGTTFF. This rearrangement joins TRBV7-2 to TRBJ2-1; maybe TRBD2 (7 bases). CDR3 length: 14 residues. Germline V lookup: CDR1 SGHTA, CDR2 FQGNSA. V was cut by 2 bases and J by 15 bases, with 20 bases left in between. Variable domain in full (rest from reference TRBV7-2 and TRBJ2-1): GAGVSQSPSNKVTEKGKDVELRCDPISGHTALYWYRQSLGQGLEFLIYFQGNSAPDKSGLPSDRFSAERTGGSVSTLTIQRTQQEDSAVYLCASSLSRISGTTFFGPGTRLTVL.

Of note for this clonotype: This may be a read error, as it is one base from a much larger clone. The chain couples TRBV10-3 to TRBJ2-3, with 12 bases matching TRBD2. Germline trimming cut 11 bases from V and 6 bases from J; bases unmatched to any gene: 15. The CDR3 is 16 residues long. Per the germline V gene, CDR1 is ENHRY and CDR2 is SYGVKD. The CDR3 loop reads CAAQGSLAGGPDTQYF. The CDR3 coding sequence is TGTGCCGCCCAGGGCTCCCTAGCGGGAGGGCCCGATACGCAGTATTTT.

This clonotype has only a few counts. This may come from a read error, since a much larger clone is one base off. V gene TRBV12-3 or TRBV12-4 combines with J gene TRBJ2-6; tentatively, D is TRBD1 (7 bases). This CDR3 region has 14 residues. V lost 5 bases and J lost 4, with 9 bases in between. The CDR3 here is CASSAGQGANVLTF. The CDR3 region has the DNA TGTGCCAGCAGTGCGGGACAGGGGGCCAACGTCCTGACTTTC.

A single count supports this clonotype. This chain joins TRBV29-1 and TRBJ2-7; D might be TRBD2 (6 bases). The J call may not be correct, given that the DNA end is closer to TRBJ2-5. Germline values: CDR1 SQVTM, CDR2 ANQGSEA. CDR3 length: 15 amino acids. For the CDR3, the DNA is TGCAGCGTTGCCGACGGGAGACGGGATGGAGAGACCCAGTACTTC. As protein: CSVADGRRDGETQYF.

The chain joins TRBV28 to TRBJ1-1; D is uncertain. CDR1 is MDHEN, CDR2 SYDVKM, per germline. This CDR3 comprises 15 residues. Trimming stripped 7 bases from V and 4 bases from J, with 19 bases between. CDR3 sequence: CASKPNEGWVTEAFF. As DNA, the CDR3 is TGTGCCAGCAAACCGAACGAGGGATGGGTCACTGAAGCTTTCTTT.